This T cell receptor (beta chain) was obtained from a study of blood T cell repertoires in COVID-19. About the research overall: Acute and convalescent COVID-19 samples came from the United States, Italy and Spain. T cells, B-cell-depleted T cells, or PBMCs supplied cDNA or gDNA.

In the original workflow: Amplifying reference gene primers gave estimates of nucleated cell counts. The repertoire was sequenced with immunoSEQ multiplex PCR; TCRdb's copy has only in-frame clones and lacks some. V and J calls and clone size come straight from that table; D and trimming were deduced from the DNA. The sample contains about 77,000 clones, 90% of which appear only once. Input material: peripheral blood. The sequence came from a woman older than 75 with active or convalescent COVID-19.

CDR3 DNA: TGTGCCAGCAGCGCGGACGGGGAAACCCAGCCCCAGCATTTT. It codes for CASSADGETQPQHF. The chain carries TRBV9 and TRBJ1-5, with D hard to call. V was cut by 3 bases and J by 7 bases, with 14 bases left in between. The CDR3 has 14 residues. CDR1 is SGDLS, CDR2 YYNGEE, per germline.